The T cell receptor beta chain under discussion was sequenced for a study of CD8 T cells in ankylosing spondylitis. Findings and caveats of the study: Reactive arthritis synovial fluid and blood previously showed some of these motif variants. Several highly homologous variants formed a TCR beta motif that appeared characteristic of ankylosing spondylitis blood.

This clonotype was seen a handful of times. Its antigen is not known. A single record per CDR3 protein comes from TCRdb applying MiXCR to the 5' RACE reads. The table lists around 890,000 distinct CDR3 sequences, about an eighth of them singletons. Germline lookup yields CDR1 DFQATT and CDR2 SNEGSKA (reference sequence). The CDR3 has 12 residues. V was trimmed by 6 bases and J by 6 bases, leaving 15 bases between them. The V gene is TRBV20-1, the J gene TRBJ2-7; perhaps TRBD2 as D (6 bases). The sample consisted of blood, either unsorted or a sorted T cell fraction (not recorded which). This sequence originates from a male donor with ankylosing spondylitis. Here the CDR3 DNA reads TGCAGTGCAACGGGACTTCGCTCCGAGCAGTACTTC. It codes for CSATGLRSEQYF.